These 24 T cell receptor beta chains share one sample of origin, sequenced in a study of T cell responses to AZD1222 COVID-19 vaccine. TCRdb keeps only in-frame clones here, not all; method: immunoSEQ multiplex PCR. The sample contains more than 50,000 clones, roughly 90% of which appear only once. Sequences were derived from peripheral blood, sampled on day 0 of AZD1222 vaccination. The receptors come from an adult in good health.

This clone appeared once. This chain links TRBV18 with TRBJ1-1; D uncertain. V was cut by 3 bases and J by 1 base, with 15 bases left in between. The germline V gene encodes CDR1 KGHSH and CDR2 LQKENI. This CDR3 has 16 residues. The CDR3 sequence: CASSPRQPGENTEAFF. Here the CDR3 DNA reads TGTGCCAGCTCACCTCGGCAGCCCGGGGAGAACACTGAAGCTTTCTTT.

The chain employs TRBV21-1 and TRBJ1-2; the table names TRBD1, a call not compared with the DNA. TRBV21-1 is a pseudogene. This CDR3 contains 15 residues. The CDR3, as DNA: TGTGCCAGCAGCAACGGACAGGGGGCGTGTAAGGGCTACACCTTC. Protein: CASSNGQGACKGYTF.

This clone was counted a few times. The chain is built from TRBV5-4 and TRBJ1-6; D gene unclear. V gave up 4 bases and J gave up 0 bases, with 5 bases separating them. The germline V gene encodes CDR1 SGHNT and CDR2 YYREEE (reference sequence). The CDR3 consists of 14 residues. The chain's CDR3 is CASSPSSYNSPLHF. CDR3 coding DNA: TGTGCCAGCAGCCCGAGCTCCTATAATTCACCCCTCCACTTT.

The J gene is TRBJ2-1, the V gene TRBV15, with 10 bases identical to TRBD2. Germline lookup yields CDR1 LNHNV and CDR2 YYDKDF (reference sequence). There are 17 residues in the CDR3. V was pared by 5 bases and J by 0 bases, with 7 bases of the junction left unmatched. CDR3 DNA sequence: TGTGCCACCAGCTCCCTAGCGGGGGAGAGCTCCTACAATGAGCAGTTCTTC. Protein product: CATSSLAGESSYNEQFF.

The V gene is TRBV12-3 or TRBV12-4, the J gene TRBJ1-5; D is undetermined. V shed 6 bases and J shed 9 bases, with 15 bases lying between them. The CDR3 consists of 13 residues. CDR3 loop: CASSPREGGPQHF. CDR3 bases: TGTGCCAGCAGCCCCAGAGAGGGTGGGCCCCAGCATTTT.

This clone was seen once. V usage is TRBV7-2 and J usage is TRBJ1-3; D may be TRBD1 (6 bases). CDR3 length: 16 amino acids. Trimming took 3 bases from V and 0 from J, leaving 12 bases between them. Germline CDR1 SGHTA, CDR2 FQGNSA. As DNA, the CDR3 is TGTGCCAGCAGCTTCTTTACAGGGTACTCTGGAAACACCATATATTTT. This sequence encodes CASSFFTGYSGNTIYF.

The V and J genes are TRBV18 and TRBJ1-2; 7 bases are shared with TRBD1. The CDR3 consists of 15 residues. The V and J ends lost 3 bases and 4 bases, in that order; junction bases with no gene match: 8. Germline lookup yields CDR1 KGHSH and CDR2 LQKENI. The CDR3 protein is CASSPGEGAGYGYTF. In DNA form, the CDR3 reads TGTGCCAGCTCACCCGGAGAGGGGGCTGGCTATGGCTACACCTTC. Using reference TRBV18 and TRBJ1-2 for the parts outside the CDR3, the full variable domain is NAGVMQNPRHLVRRRGQEARLRCSPMKGHSHVYWYRQLPEEGLKFMVYLQKENIIDESGMPKERFSAEFPKEGPSILRIQQVVRGDSAAYFCASSPGEGAGYGYTFGSGTRLTVV.

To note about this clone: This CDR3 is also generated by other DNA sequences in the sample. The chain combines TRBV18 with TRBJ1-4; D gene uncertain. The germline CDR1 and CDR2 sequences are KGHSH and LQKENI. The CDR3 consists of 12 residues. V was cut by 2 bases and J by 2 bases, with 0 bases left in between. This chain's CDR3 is CASSPTNEKLFF. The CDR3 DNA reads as TGTGCCAGCTCACCAACTAATGAAAAACTGTTTTTT.

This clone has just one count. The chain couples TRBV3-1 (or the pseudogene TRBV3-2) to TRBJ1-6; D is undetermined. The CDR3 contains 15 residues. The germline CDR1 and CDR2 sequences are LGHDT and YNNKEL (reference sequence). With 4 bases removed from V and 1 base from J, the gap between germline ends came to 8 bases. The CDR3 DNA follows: TGTGCCAGCAGCCGTCGGGGTTCCTATAATTCACCCCTCCACTTT. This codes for CASSRRGSYNSPLHF.

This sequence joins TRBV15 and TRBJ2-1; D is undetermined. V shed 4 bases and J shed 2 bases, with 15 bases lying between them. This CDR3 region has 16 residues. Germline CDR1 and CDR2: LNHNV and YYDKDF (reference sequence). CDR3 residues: CATSNFEGSTYNEQFF. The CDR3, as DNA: TGTGCCACCAGCAACTTCGAAGGGTCAACCTACAATGAGCAGTTCTTC.

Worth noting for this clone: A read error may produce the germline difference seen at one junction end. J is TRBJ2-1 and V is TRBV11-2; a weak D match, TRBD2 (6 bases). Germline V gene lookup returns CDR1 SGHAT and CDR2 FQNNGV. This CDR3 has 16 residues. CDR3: CASSSPGAGSFNEQFF. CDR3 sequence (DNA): TGTGCCAGCAGCTCCCCCGGTGCGGGGTCCTTCAATGAGCAGTTCTTC.

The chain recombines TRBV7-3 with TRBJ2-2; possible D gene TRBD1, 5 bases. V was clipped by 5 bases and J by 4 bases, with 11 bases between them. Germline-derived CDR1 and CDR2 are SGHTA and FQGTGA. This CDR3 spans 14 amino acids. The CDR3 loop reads CASSLQGLTGELFF. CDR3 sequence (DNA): TGTGCCAGCAGCCTCCAGGGTCTCACCGGGGAGCTGTTTTTT.

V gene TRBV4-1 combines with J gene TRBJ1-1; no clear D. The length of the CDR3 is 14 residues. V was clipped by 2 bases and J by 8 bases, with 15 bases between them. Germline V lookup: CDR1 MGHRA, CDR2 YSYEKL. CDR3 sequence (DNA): TGCGCCAGCAGCCAATGGAGGTTGGTCGGGGAAGCTTTCTTT. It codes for CASSQWRLVGEAFF.

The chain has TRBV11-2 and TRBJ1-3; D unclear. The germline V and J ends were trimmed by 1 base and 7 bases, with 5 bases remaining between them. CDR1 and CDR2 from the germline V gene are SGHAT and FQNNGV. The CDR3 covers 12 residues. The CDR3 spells CASSLGVNTIYF. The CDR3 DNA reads TGTGCCAGCAGCTTAGGGGTGAACACCATATATTTT.

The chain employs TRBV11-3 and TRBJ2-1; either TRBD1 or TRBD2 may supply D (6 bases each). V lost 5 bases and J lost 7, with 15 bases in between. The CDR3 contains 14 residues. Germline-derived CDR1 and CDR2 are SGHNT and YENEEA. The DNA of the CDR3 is TGTGCCAGCAGCCTACGGGGGCTGAGGAATGAGCAGTTCTTC. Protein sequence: CASSLRGLRNEQFF.

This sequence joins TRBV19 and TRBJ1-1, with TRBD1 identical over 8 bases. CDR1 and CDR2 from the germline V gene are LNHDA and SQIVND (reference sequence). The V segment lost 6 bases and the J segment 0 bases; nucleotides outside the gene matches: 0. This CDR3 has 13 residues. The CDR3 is CASRDRVNTEAFF. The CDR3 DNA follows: TGTGCCAGTAGGGACAGGGTGAACACTGAAGCTTTCTTT.

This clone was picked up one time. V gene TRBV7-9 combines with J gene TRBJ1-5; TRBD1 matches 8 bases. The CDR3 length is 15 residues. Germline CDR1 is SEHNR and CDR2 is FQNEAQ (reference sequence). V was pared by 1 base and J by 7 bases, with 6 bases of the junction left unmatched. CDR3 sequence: CASSLEQGVGQPQHF. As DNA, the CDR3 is TGTGCCAGCAGCTTAGAACAGGGGGTTGGGCAGCCCCAGCATTTT.

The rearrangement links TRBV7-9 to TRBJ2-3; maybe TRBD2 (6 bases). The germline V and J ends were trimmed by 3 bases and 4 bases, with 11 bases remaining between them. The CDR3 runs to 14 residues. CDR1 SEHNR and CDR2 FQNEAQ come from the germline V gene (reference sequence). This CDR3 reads CASSFGGDPDTQYF. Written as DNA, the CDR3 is TGTGCCAGCAGCTTCGGAGGGGACCCAGATACGCAGTATTTT.

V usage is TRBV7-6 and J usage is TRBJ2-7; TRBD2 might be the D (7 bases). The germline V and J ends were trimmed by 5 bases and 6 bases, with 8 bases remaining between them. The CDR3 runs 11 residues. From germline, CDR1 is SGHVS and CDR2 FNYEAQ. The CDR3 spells CASSGGAEQYF. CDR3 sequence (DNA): TGTGCCAGCAGCGGGGGGGCCGAGCAGTACTTC.

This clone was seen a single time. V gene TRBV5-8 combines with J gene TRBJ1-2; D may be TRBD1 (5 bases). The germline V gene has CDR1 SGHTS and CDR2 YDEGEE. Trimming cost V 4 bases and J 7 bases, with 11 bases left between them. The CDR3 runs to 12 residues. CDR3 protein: CASSLGTTGYTF. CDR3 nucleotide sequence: TGTGCCAGCAGCCTCGGGACGACTGGCTACACCTTC.

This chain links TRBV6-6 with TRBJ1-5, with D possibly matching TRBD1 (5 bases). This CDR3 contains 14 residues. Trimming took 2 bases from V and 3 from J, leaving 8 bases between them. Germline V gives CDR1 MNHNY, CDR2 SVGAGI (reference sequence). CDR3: CASSYQTVNQPQHF. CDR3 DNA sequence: TGTGCCAGCAGTTACCAGACAGTCAATCAGCCCCAGCATTTT.

CDR3 region: CASSQRQFEGTQYF. CDR3 DNA sequence: TGTGCCAGCAGCCAAAGGCAGTTTGAGGGGACCCAGTACTTC. The genes are TRBV3-1 (or the pseudogene TRBV3-2) and TRBJ2-5; tentatively, D is TRBD2 (5 bases). V was cut by 2 bases and J by 7 bases, with 14 bases left in between. This CDR3 spans 14 amino acids. Per the germline V gene, CDR1 is LGHDT and CDR2 is YNNKEL (reference sequence).

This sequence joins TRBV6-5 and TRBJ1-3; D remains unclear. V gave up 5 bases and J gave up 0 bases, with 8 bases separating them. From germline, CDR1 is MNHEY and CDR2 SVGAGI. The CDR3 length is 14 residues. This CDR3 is CASSQTPSGNTIYF. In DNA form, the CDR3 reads TGTGCCAGCAGTCAGACCCCCTCTGGAAACACCATATATTTT.

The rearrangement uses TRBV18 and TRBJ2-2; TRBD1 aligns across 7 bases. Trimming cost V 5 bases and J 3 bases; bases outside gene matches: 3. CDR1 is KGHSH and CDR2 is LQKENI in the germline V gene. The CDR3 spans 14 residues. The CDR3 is CASSTQGHTGELFF. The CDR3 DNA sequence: TGTGCCAGCTCAACACAGGGGCACACCGGGGAGCTGTTTTTT.